What follows are 30 T cell receptor beta chains derived from one specimen sequenced in a study of blood T cell repertoires in COVID-19. Profiling relied on immunoSEQ multiplex PCR, and the TCRdb table lists in-frame clones only, not all of them. In the table there are some 80,000 clones, approximately 78% of which are singletons. The sample taken for sequencing was peripheral blood. These receptors were taken from a man in his 60s with COVID-19, enrolled during active disease.

The chain has TRBV20-1 and TRBJ2-7; D unresolved. Germline V gene data show CDR1 as DFQATT and CDR2 as SNEGSKA (reference sequence). This CDR3 has 11 residues. The V end was cut by 0 bases, the J end by 5 bases, with 5 bases between. The CDR3 region has the DNA TGCAGTGCTAGAGACAGGAACGAGCAGTACTTC. Amino acids: CSARDRNEQYF.

A single count supports this clone. The V gene is TRBV5-1, the J gene TRBJ2-2; the D gene is possibly TRBD2 (7 bases). Germline values: CDR1 SGHRS, CDR2 YFSETQ. V dropped 2 bases and J dropped 6 bases, with 17 bases sitting between them. The CDR3 spans 16 residues. CDR3 DNA sequence: TGCGCCAGCAGCTTAGGCGGGGGCCTGGGTTCCGGGGAGCTGTTTTTT. This sequence encodes CASSLGGGLGSGELFF.

The rearrangement links TRBV3-1 (or the pseudogene TRBV3-2) to TRBJ1-4, with TRBD1 as a possible D gene (6 bases). V was cut by 0 bases and J by 7 bases, with 6 bases left in between. Looked up from germline, CDR1 is LGHDT and CDR2 is YNNKEL (reference sequence). The CDR3 contains 13 residues. CDR3 sequence reads: CASSQDRGEKLFF. Written as DNA, the CDR3 is TGTGCCAGCAGCCAAGACAGGGGTGAAAAACTGTTTTTT.

The gene calls are TRBV7-9 and TRBJ2-1, with TRBD2 identical over 14 bases. Germline CDR1 and CDR2: SEHNR and FQNEAQ (reference sequence). The CDR3 runs 18 residues. Trimming at V came to 4 bases and at J to 1 base, leaving 6 bases not matched to a gene. This chain's CDR3 is CASSSGLAGVFSYNEQFF. The CDR3, as DNA: TGTGCCAGCAGCTCGGGACTAGCGGGGGTGTTTTCCTACAATGAGCAGTTCTTC.

The chain employs TRBV30 and TRBJ2-2, with 8 bases lining up with TRBD2. The germline CDR1 and CDR2 sequences are GTSNPN and SVGIG (reference sequence). Unmatched junction bases numbered 7, after V lost 4 bases and J lost 6 bases. CDR3 length: 14 residues. CDR3 protein: CAWISGARSGELFF. CDR3 coding DNA: TGTGCCTGGATTAGCGGGGCCCGGTCCGGGGAGCTGTTTTTT.

This rearrangement joins TRBV19 to TRBJ2-3; 7 nucleotides align to TRBD1. CDR3 size: 15 residues. J gave up 9 bases and V 6 bases, and 15 bases lay outside the gene matches. CDR1 LNHDA and CDR2 SQIVND come from the germline V gene (reference sequence). The CDR3 sequence: CASSAGDRALSTQYF. CDR3 bases: TGTGCCAGTAGCGCCGGAGACAGGGCCCTATCAACGCAGTATTTT.

The chain employs TRBV18 and TRBJ1-6; a possible D gene is TRBD1 (5 bases). This CDR3 region has 15 residues. Trimming took 6 bases from V and 9 from J, leaving 18 bases between them. CDR1 is KGHSH, CDR2 LQKENI, per germline. CDR3 in DNA: TGTGCCAGCTCCTCGACCCCAGGGTCGGTTTCACCCCTCCACTTT. Translated, it gives CASSSTPGSVSPLHF.

The chain links TRBV11-2 to TRBJ1-1; D gene uncertain. Trimming stripped 2 bases from V and 4 bases from J, with 8 bases between. This CDR3 has 13 residues. The V gene's germline CDR1 is SGHAT and CDR2 FQNNGV. In DNA form, the CDR3 reads TGTGCCAGCAGCTTATTGACGGGCACTGAAGCTTTCTTT. It encodes CASSLLTGTEAFF.

The chain links TRBV7-9 to TRBJ2-5; TRBD2 matches at 7 bases. V gave up 1 base and J gave up 4 bases; unmatched junction bases: 6. CDR3 length: 15 residues. Germline lookup yields CDR1 SEHNR and CDR2 FQNEAQ (reference sequence). CDR3 nucleotides: TGTGCCAGCAGCTTAGGCGGGAGAGCCCCAGAGACCCAGTACTTC. Its translation: CASSLGGRAPETQYF.

The gene calls are TRBV7-9 and TRBJ2-2; 7 positions match TRBD1. The CDR3 sequence is 16 residues long. J was trimmed by 1 base and V by 1 base; bases with no gene match: 3. The V gene's germline CDR1 is SEHNR and CDR2 FQNEAQ (reference sequence). This CDR3 is CASSLGGQLNTGELFF. CDR3 nucleotides: TGTGCCAGCAGCTTAGGGGGACAGCTGAACACCGGGGAGCTGTTTTTT.

This chain links TRBV6-5 with TRBJ2-7, with 11 nucleotides matching TRBD2. V was clipped by 0 bases and J by 6 bases; unmatched bases: 1. CDR1 is MNHEY, CDR2 SVGAGI, per germline. This CDR3 has 14 residues. CDR3 amino acids: CASSYSSGRAEQYF. Written as DNA, the CDR3 is TGTGCCAGCAGTTACTCTAGCGGGAGGGCCGAGCAGTACTTC.

The chain joins TRBV5-1 to TRBJ2-2, with TRBD2 identical over 12 bases. With V trimmed by 0 bases and J by 4 bases, 10 bases remained unmatched. The CDR3 runs 19 residues. Germline V gene sequence: CDR1 SGHRS, CDR2 YFSETQ. CDR3 coding DNA: TGCGCCAGCAGCTTGGCCGAGACTAGCGGGAGAAGTGTCACCGGGGAGCTGTTTTTT. Translation: CASSLAETSGRSVTGELFF.

The V gene is TRBV5-1, the J gene TRBJ1-5; 9 bases align to TRBD1. V lost 4 bases to trimming and J lost 2 bases; unmatched junction nucleotides: 16. The germline V gene encodes CDR1 SGHRS and CDR2 YFSETQ. CDR3 length: 19 amino acids. In nucleotides, the CDR3 is TGCGCCAGCAGCCTGGGTTCAGCGACAGGGGGATTTGGCAATCAGCCCCAGCATTTT. Its translation: CASSLGSATGGFGNQPQHF.

Concerning this clone itself: Relative to the germline gene, one junction end is altered; a read error may explain this. This chain joins TRBV4-1 and TRBJ1-2; 7 bases map to TRBD1. Germline CDR1 and CDR2: MGHRA and YSYEKL. The CDR3 runs to 14 residues. CDR3 residues: CASSQVGDSPPSFF. CDR3 nucleotides: TGCGCCAGCAGCCAAGTTGGGGACAGCCCCCCTTCTTTCTTC.

The chain joins TRBV6-5 to TRBJ1-5; no firm D call. The CDR3 sequence is 15 residues long. Trimming stripped 0 bases from V and 3 bases from J, with 9 bases between. Germline CDR1 is MNHEY and CDR2 is SVGAGI. This CDR3 is CASSYSAGHNQPQHF. Here the CDR3 DNA reads TGTGCCAGCAGTTACTCGGCAGGTCACAATCAGCCCCAGCATTTT.

The V gene is TRBV5-1, the J gene TRBJ2-7, with a tentative D call TRBD1 (6 bases). The CDR3 sequence is 16 residues long. V lost 0 bases and J 1 base, leaving 14 bases between the germline ends. CDR1 SGHRS and CDR2 YFSETQ come from the germline V gene. The CDR3 sequence: CASSLAPTGFSYEQYF. The CDR3 DNA sequence: TGCGCCAGCAGCTTGGCCCCTACAGGGTTTTCCTACGAGCAGTACTTC.

This clone was found a few times. At one boundary the junction diverges from the germline segment, which might be a read error. The V call is TRBV2, the J call TRBJ2-5, with D perhaps matching TRBD2 (5 bases). This CDR3 region has 13 residues. Germline CDR1 is SNHLY and CDR2 is FYNNEI. The CDR3 region is CASRRTSQETQYF. In DNA form, the CDR3 reads TGTGCGAGCAGGCGGACTTCCCAAGAGACCCAGTACTTC.

This clone was recorded a few times. The genes are TRBV10-3 and TRBJ2-7; perhaps TRBD1 as D (8 bases). Germline CDR1 and CDR2: ENHRY and SYGVKD. V lost 6 bases to trimming and J lost 0 bases, with 12 bases between them. The CDR3 covers 14 residues. This CDR3 is CAISTGGVSYEQYF. As DNA, the CDR3 is TGTGCCATCAGCACAGGGGGGGTCTCCTACGAGCAGTACTTC.

The J gene is TRBJ2-6, the V gene TRBV5-1; no firm D call. Per the germline V gene, CDR1 is SGHRS and CDR2 is YFSETQ. This CDR3 spans 14 amino acids. V lost 4 bases, J lost 1 base, and 6 bases lay in between. This CDR3 is CASSEASGANVLTF. DNA of the CDR3: TGCGCCAGCAGCGAGGCTTCTGGGGCCAACGTCCTGACTTTC.

This chain connects TRBV21-1 to TRBJ2-7; the table calls TRBD2, which could not be checked here. TRBV21-1 is noted as a pseudogene. This CDR3 comprises 12 residues. CDR3 in amino acids: CASSKGGDEQYF. CDR3 coding DNA: TGTGCCAGCAGCAAGGGAGGGGACGAGCAGTACTTC.

The chain joins TRBV11-2 to TRBJ2-5; the D is unclear. With 5 bases removed from V and 5 bases from J, the gap between germline ends came to 6 bases. The CDR3 loop spans 11 amino acids. CDR1 is SGHAT, CDR2 FQNNGV, per germline. The DNA of the CDR3 is TGTGCCAGCAGCCCGAGGGAGACCCAGTACTTC. It codes for CASSPRETQYF. Variable domain in full (rest from reference TRBV11-2 and TRBJ2-5): EAGVAQSPRYKIIEKRQSVAFWCNPISGHATLYWYQQILGQGPKLLIQFQNNGVVDDSQLPKDRFSAERLKGVDSTLKIQPAKLEDSAVYLCASSPRETQYFGPGTRLLVL.

This sequence joins TRBV5-4 and TRBJ1-6; D is perhaps TRBD1 (5 bases). CDR1 SGHNT and CDR2 YYREEE come from the germline V gene (reference sequence). This CDR3 region has 17 residues. V dropped 7 bases and J dropped 2 bases, with 19 bases sitting between them. CDR3 sequence reads: CASGPAGQGTYNSPLHF. The CDR3 nucleotides read TGTGCCAGCGGCCCAGCCGGGCAGGGAACCTATAATTCACCCCTCCACTTT.

The V call is TRBV10-3, the J call TRBJ2-2; 8 positions match TRBD2. Germline V gives CDR1 ENHRY, CDR2 SYGVKD. The CDR3 consists of 16 residues. V was clipped by 2 bases and J by 4 bases; unmatched bases: 6. The CDR3 coding sequence is TGTGCCATCAGTGAGCTAGGCGGGGGGAGCACCGGGGAGCTGTTTTTT. Its translation: CAISELGGGSTGELFF.

Only a few counts were recorded for this clone. Here the CDR3 reads CASSVGAGNNEKLFF. DNA for the CDR3: TGTGCCAGCAGCGTAGGGGCAGGCAATAATGAAAAACTGTTTTTT. This chain links TRBV9 with TRBJ1-4; D gene uncertain. This CDR3 comprises 15 residues. The ends were cut back, 0 bases at V and 4 bases at J, with 10 bases in the middle. Germline loops: CDR1 SGDLS, CDR2 YYNGEE.

The chain is built from TRBV5-1 and TRBJ2-3, with 11 bases lining up with TRBD1. Germline CDR1 is SGHRS and CDR2 is YFSETQ. CDR3 length equals 16 residues. Unmatched junction bases numbered 12, after V lost 4 bases and J lost 8 bases. The CDR3 loop reads CASSHTTGTGGATQYF. The CDR3 DNA reads as TGCGCCAGCAGCCACACCACCGGGACAGGGGGAGCTACGCAGTATTTT.

V and J are TRBV4-3 and TRBJ2-1; the match to TRBD2 covers 10 bases. CDR3 size: 17 residues. Germline V gives CDR1 LGHNA, CDR2 YSLEER. J gave up 9 bases and V 0 bases, and 11 bases lay outside the gene matches. This CDR3 is CASSQEGPAGGPGEQFF. As DNA, the CDR3 is TGCGCCAGCAGCCAAGAAGGTCCAGCGGGAGGGCCGGGTGAGCAGTTCTTC.

This chain links TRBV5-1 with TRBJ1-1, with D perhaps TRBD1 (5 bases). This CDR3 region has 14 residues. The germline gives CDR1 SGHRS, CDR2 YFSETQ. Trimming stripped 2 bases from V and 0 bases from J, with 8 bases between. CDR3 DNA: TGCGCCAGCAGCTTTAAGGACATGAACACTGAAGCTTTCTTT. This encodes CASSFKDMNTEAFF.

The rearrangement joins TRBV27 to TRBJ1-3, with 8 bases fitting TRBD1. This CDR3 has 17 residues. Germline loops: CDR1 MNHEY, CDR2 SMNVEV (reference sequence). The V gene end was trimmed by 5 bases and the J gene end by 0 bases; junction bases not matched to a gene: 9. CDR3 DNA: TGTGCCAGCAGTCCTACCCCAGGGGGCCTCTCTGGAAACACCATATATTTT. It yields the protein CASSPTPGGLSGNTIYF.

The chain has TRBV6-5 and TRBJ2-5, with 11 bases matching TRBD1. Germline CDR1 is MNHEY and CDR2 is SVGAGI. The CDR3 covers 15 residues. V gave up 7 bases and J gave up 4 bases; unmatched junction bases: 8. The CDR3 is CASKPGQGARETQYF. The CDR3 DNA reads TGTGCCAGCAAGCCCGGACAGGGGGCGCGAGAGACCCAGTACTTC.

The rearrangement joins TRBV5-1 to TRBJ2-7; weak D call: TRBD1 (5 bases). V was shortened by 2 bases and J by 1 base, with 7 bases between the two germline ends. The CDR3 loop spans 13 amino acids. Germline V gives CDR1 SGHRS, CDR2 YFSETQ. For the CDR3, the DNA is TGCGCCAGCAGCTTAGCAGGGTCCTACGAGCAGTACTTC. This gives the protein CASSLAGSYEQYF. The full variable domain, its missing parts supplied by reference TRBV5-1 and TRBJ2-7, is KAGVTQTPRYLIKTRGQQVTLSCSPISGHRSVSWYQQTPGQGLQFLFEYFSETQRNKGNFPGRFSGRQFSNSRSEMNVSTLELGDSALYLCASSLAGSYEQYFGPGTRLTVT.